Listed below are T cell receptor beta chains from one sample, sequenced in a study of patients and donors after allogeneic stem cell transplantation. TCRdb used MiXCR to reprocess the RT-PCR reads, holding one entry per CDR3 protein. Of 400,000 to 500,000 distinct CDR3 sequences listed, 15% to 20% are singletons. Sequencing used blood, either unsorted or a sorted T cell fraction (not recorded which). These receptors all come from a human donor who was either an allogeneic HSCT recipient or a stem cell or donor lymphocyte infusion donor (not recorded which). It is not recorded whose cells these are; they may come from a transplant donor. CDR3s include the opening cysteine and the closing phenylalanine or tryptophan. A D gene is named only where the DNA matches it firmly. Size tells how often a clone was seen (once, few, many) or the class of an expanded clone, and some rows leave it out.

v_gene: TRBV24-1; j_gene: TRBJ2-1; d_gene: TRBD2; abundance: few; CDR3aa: CATSDGTMGGSEQFF; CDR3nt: TGTGCCACCAGTGACGGGACTATGGGTGGCAGTGAGCAGTTCTTC
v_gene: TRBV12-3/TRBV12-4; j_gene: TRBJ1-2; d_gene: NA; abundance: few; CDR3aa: CASTGTNYGYTF; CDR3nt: TGTGCCAGTACAGGGACTAACTATGGCTACACCTTC
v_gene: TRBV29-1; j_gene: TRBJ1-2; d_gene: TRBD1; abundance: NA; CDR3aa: CSVVSAGGYGYTF; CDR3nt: TGCAGCGTTGTATCGGCAGGGGGCTATGGCTACACCTTC
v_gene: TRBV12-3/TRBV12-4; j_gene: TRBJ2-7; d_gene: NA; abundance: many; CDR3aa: CASSPEFYEQYF; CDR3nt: TGTGCCAGCAGTCCCGAATTCTACGAGCAGTACTTC
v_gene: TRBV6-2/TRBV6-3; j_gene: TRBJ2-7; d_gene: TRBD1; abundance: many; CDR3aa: CASSGQVSSYEQYF; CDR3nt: TGTGCCAGCAGCGGACAGGTCAGCTCCTACGAGCAGTACTTC
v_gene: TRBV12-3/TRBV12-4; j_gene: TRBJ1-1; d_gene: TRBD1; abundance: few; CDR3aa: CASSTGTGAANEAFF; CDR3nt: TGTGCCAGCAGTACCGGGACAGGGGCCGCCAATGAAGCTTTCTTT
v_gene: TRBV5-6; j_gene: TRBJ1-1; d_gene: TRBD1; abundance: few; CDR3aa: CASSPEGAEAFF; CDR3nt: TGTGCCAGCAGCCCCGAGGGGGCAGAAGCTTTCTTT
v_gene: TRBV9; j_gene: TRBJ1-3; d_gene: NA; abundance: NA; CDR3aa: CASSVDGASGNTIYF; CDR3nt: TGTGCCAGCAGCGTAGACGGTGCTTCTGGAAACACCATATATTTT
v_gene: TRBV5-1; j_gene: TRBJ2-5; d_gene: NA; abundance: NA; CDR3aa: CASSLGPTGTQYF; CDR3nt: TGCGCCAGCAGCTTGGGCCCTACGGGGACCCAGTACTTC
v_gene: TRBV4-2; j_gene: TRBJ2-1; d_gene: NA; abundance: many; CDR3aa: CASSQEGRNNEQFF; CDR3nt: TGTGCCAGCAGCCAAGAAGGGCGAAACAATGAGCAGTTCTTC
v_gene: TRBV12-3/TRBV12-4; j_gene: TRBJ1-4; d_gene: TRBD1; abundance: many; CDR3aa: CASRPDRVSTNEKLFF; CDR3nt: TGTGCCAGCAGGCCGGACAGGGTCAGCACTAATGAAAAACTGTTTTTT
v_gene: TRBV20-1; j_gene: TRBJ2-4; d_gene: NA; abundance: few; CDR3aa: CSASSVAKNIQYF; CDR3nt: TGCAGTGCTAGTTCCGTAGCCAAAAACATTCAGTACTTC
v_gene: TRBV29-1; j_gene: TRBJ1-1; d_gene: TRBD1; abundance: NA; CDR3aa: CSVAVRDRGRGTEAFF; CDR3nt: TGCAGCGTTGCGGTCAGGGACAGGGGAAGAGGCACTGAAGCTTTCTTT
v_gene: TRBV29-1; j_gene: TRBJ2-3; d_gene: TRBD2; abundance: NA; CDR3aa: CSGSGRVTDTQYF; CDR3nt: TGCAGCGGAAGCGGGAGGGTGACAGATACGCAGTATTTT
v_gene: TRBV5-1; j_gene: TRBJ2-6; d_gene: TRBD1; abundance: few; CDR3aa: CASSKPGQVVTGANVLTF; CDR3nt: TGCGCCAGCAGCAAACCCGGACAGGTCGTTACTGGGGCCAACGTCCTGACTTTC
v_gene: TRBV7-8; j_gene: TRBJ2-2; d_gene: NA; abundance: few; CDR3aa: CASSFRRDPHSGELFF; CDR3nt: TGTGCCAGCAGCTTTCGGCGGGATCCCCACTCCGGGGAGCTGTTTTTT
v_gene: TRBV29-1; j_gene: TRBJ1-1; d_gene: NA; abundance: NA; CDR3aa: CSAKADSGATEAFF; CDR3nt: TGCAGCGCGAAAGCTGACTCGGGGGCCACTGAAGCTTTCTTT
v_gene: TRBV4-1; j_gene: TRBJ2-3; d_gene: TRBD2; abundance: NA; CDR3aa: CASSLPGLAGVRDTQYF; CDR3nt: TGCGCCAGCAGCCTCCCCGGACTAGCGGGAGTTCGAGATACGCAGTATTTT
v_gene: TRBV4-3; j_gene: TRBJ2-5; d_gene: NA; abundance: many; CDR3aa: CASSQEGGPQYF; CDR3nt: TGCGCCAGCAGCCAAGAGGGGGGGCCCCAGTACTTC
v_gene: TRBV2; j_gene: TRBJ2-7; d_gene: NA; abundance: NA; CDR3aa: CASRNQILTYEQYF; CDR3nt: TGTGCCAGCAGAAACCAGATCCTAACCTACGAGCAGTACTTC
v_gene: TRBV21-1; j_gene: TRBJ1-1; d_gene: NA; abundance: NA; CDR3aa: CASSKCRVITEAFF; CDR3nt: TGTGCCAGCAGCAAATGCCGGGTTATCACTGAAGCTTTCTTT
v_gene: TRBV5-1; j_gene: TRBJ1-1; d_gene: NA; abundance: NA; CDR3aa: CASSLQGRGTEAFF; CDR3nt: TGCGCCAGCAGCCTACAGGGAAGGGGCACTGAAGCTTTCTTT
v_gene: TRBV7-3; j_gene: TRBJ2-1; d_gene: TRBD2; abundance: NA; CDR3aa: CASSSLAGGPGEQFF; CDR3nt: TGTGCCAGCAGCTCCCTAGCGGGGGGGCCAGGTGAGCAGTTCTTC
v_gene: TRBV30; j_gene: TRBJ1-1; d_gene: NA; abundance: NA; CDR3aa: CAFAGTNTEAFF; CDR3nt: TGTGCCTTTGCCGGGACGAACACTGAAGCTTTCTTT